These 19 T cell receptor beta chains share one sample of origin, sequenced in a study of shared clonotypes between healthy human individuals. TCRdb keeps only in-frame clones here, not all; method: immunoSEQ multiplex PCR. The table has roughly 500,000 clones, around 80% seen once; the top ten hold roughly 13%. Material for sequencing was PBMCs. These receptors originate from a woman aged 40 to 55 in good health. Some clones in this sample may be carry-over from other donors' samples.

This clone was detected a few times. This sequence joins TRBV25-1 and TRBJ2-3, with 7 bases that match TRBD2. V lost 5 bases, J lost 9 bases, and 8 bases stayed unmatched. This CDR3 is built from 13 residues. Germline assignment: CDR1 MGHDK and CDR2 SYGVNS. CDR3 DNA sequence: TGTGCCAGCAGTAACCCGGGGAGGGAGACGCAGTATTTT. Amino acid sequence: CASSNPGRETQYF. The full variable domain, with the rest looked up from reference TRBV25-1 and TRBJ2-3, is EADIYQTPRYLVIGTGKKITLECSQTMGHDKMYWYQQDPGMELHLIHYSYGVNSTEKGDLSSESTVSRIRTEHFPLTLESARPSHTSQYLCASSNPGRETQYFGPGTRLTVL.

About this clone itself: Other DNA sequences within the sample encode an identical CDR3. This chain uses TRBV30 with TRBJ1-5, with 9 positions matching TRBD1. This CDR3 region has 13 residues. In germline, CDR1 is GTSNPN, CDR2 SVGIG (reference sequence). V trimming: 5 bases; J trimming: 7 bases; junction bases outside the gene matches: 6. The CDR3 DNA reads as TGTGCCTGGGAGACAGGGGGTGGGCAGCCCCAGCATTTT. Amino acids: CAWETGGGQPQHF.

The rearrangement links TRBV29-1 to TRBJ2-5; TRBD2 matches at 13 bases. Per the germline V gene, CDR1 is SQVTM and CDR2 is ANQGSEA. V lost 5 bases to trimming and J lost 5 bases; unmatched junction nucleotides: 8. CDR3 length: 15 residues. The DNA of the CDR3 is TGCAGCGTTTTCGGACTAGCGGGAGCGGGTGAGACCCAGTACTTC. It encodes CSVFGLAGAGETQYF.

The V and J genes are TRBV4-3 and TRBJ2-7, with 11 nucleotides matching TRBD2. Per germline, CDR1 LGHNA and CDR2 YSLEER. The CDR3 sequence is 18 residues long. J gave up 2 bases and V 0 bases, and 9 bases lay outside the gene matches. The DNA for the CDR3 is TGCGCCAGCAGCCAAGATATTCGACTAGCGGGACTCACCTACGAGCAGTACTTC. It encodes CASSQDIRLAGLTYEQYF.

The chain carries TRBV7-9 and TRBJ2-2; 10 nucleotides agree with TRBD2. The CDR3 totals 17 residues. Germline trimming cut 3 bases from V and 4 bases from J; bases unmatched to any gene: 8. Germline CDR1 SEHNR, CDR2 FQNEAQ (reference sequence). The CDR3 spells CASSFSSGRPTTGELFF. The DNA for the CDR3 is TGTGCCAGCAGCTTCTCTAGCGGGAGACCGACCACCGGGGAGCTGTTTTTT.

The V gene is TRBV7-7, the J gene TRBJ1-4, with TRBD1 matching 10 bases. V gave up 5 bases and J gave up 5 bases; unmatched junction bases: 2. Germline CDR1 and CDR2: SSHAT and FNYEAQ (reference sequence). There are 14 residues in the CDR3. The CDR3 loop reads CASSVGQGNEKLFF. CDR3 coding DNA: TGTGCCAGCAGCGTGGGACAGGGGAATGAAAAACTGTTTTTT.

The table lists this clone with a count of one. The rearrangement joins TRBV28 to TRBJ2-1; maybe TRBD1 (6 bases). CDR1 is MDHEN, CDR2 SYDVKM, per germline. The CDR3 is made up of 15 amino acids. Trimming shortened V by 2 bases and J by 8 bases, and 16 bases separated the two germline ends. The CDR3 sequence is CASSLMRNRQDEQFF. As DNA, the CDR3 is TGTGCCAGCAGTTTAATGCGGAACCGACAGGATGAGCAGTTCTTC.

This chain links TRBV9 with TRBJ2-7; 8 nucleotides agree with TRBD2. The CDR3 has 13 amino acids. Germline CDR1 and CDR2: SGDLS and YYNGEE. The junction had 4 bases not matched to a gene; V was cut back by 3 bases and J by 5 bases. CDR3 nucleotide sequence: TGTGCCAGCAGCGCGGGACTAGTGAACGAGCAGTACTTC. It translates to CASSAGLVNEQYF.

In this sample, this clone turned up once. The DNA for the CDR3 is TGTGCCAGCAGTACCGCCGGCTTTAACAATGAGCAGTTCTTC. Encoded protein: CASSTAGFNNEQFF. The V call is TRBV28, the J call TRBJ2-1; no clear D. Germline loops: CDR1 MDHEN, CDR2 SYDVKM. CDR3 size: 14 residues. Trimming stripped 5 bases from V and 5 bases from J, with 13 bases between.

This clone was counted between two and nine times. The CDR3 nucleotides read TGTGCCAGCAGTTCCTGGACTAGCGGGGTGGAAGATACGCAGTATTTT. The encoded protein is CASSSWTSGVEDTQYF. The chain links TRBV27 to TRBJ2-3; 12 bases are a match to TRBD2. The CDR3 has 16 amino acids. Germline loops: CDR1 MNHEY, CDR2 SMNVEV (reference sequence). Unmatched junction bases numbered 7, after V lost 4 bases and J lost 5 bases.

This chain joins TRBV29-1 and TRBJ2-1; 8 nucleotides agree with TRBD2. CDR1 and CDR2 (germline): SQVTM, ANQGSEA. The CDR3 consists of 16 residues. J was trimmed by 0 bases and V by 4 bases; bases with no gene match: 8. The CDR3: CSVGAAGAISYNEQFF. DNA of the CDR3: TGCAGCGTTGGAGCAGCGGGAGCGATCTCCTACAATGAGCAGTTCTTC.

This clone was detected once. The rearrangement links TRBV4-1 to TRBJ2-5; 13 positions match TRBD2. With V trimmed by 1 base and J by 3 bases, 2 bases remained unmatched. This CDR3 comprises 16 residues. Per the germline V gene, CDR1 is MGHRA and CDR2 is YSYEKL. The CDR3 reads CASSQGTSGSEETQYF. As DNA, the CDR3 is TGCGCCAGCAGCCAAGGGACTAGCGGGAGTGAAGAGACCCAGTACTTC.

This chain connects TRBV29-1 to TRBJ1-1; 7 bases are shared with TRBD1. Germline lookup yields CDR1 SQVTM and CDR2 ANQGSEA. The CDR3 sequence is 14 residues long. J gave up 5 bases and V 6 bases, and 12 bases lay outside the gene matches. The CDR3 nucleotides are TGCAGCGTCGCGGGACAGTCGACGGGGACTGAAGCTTTCTTT. It specifies CSVAGQSTGTEAFF.

CDR3 sequence reads: CASSPQAQPQHF. For the CDR3, the DNA is TGTGCCAGCTCACCACAGGCACAGCCCCAGCATTTT. The gene calls are TRBV18 and TRBJ1-5; D not certain. The V and J ends lost 1 base and 7 bases respectively, with 5 bases between them. This CDR3 is 12 amino acids long. In germline, CDR1 is KGHSH, CDR2 LQKENI.

The CDR3 DNA reads TGTGCCAGCAGCCAACTAGGACTAGCGGGAGACAGAGACAATGAGCAGTTCTTC. It translates to CASSQLGLAGDRDNEQFF. The chain employs TRBV7-8 and TRBJ2-1; 13 bases agree with TRBD2. V dropped 5 bases and J dropped 5; count of bases not matched to a gene: 12. The germline gives CDR1 SGHVS, CDR2 FQNEAQ. The CDR3 spans 18 residues. Together with reference TRBV7-8 and TRBJ2-1, the CDR3 gives the full variable domain: GAGVSQSPRYKVAKRGQDVALRCDPISGHVSLFWYQQALGQGPEFLTYFQNEAQLDKSGLPSDRFFAERPEGSVSTLKIQRTQQEDSAVYLCASSQLGLAGDRDNEQFFGPGTRLTVL.

Details on this clone: This sequence is one base from a far larger clone and is likely a read error. The genes are TRBV28 and TRBJ1-4; no definite D call. There are 11 residues in the CDR3. Germline V gene data show CDR1 as MDHEN and CDR2 as SYDVKM. The CDR3 is CASRLNEELFF. Here the CDR3 DNA reads TGTGCCAGCAGGCTAAATGAAGAACTGTTTTTT.

The rearrangement joins TRBV28 to TRBJ1-1, with TRBD1 as a possible D gene (5 bases). Trimming removed 6 bases from V and 1 base from J, with 12 bases in between. This CDR3 region has 14 residues. Germline CDR1 and CDR2: MDHEN and SYDVKM. CDR3 in DNA: TGTGCCAGCAGCCAGGGTCGGTGGAACACTGAAGCTTTCTTT. It is translated as CASSQGRWNTEAFF.

The chain uses TRBV7-8 and TRBJ2-2; the D gene is possibly TRBD2 (5 bases). The germline CDR1 and CDR2 sequences are SGHVS and FQNEAQ. This CDR3 region has 14 residues. Trimming stripped 3 bases from V and 6 bases from J, with 11 bases between. The CDR3 DNA sequence: TGTGCCAGCAGCTTTGGGAGAGTTGCCGGGGAGCTGTTTTTT. This encodes CASSFGRVAGELFF.

This clone was seen just once. The V and J genes are TRBV6-6 and TRBJ2-3; the D gene is possibly TRBD2 (7 bases). Trimming removed 5 bases at V and 3 bases at J, with 12 bases between. The CDR3 loop spans 14 amino acids. In germline, CDR1 is MNHNY, CDR2 SVGAGI (reference sequence). The CDR3 reads CASSVRGGTDTQYF. CDR3 nucleotides: TGTGCCAGCAGTGTCAGGGGAGGGACAGATACGCAGTATTTT.